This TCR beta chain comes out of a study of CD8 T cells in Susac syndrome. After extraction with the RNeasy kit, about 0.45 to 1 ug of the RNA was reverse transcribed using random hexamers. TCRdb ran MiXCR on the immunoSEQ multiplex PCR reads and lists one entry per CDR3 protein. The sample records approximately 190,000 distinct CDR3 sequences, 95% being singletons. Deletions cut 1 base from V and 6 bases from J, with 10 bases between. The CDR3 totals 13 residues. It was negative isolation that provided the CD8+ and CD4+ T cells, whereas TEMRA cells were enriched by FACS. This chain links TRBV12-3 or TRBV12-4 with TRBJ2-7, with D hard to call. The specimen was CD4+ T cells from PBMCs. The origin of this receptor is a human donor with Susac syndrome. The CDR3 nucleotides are TGTGCCAGCAGTTTAGGTGGCTTTAGCGAGCAGTACTTC. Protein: CASSLGGFSEQYF.